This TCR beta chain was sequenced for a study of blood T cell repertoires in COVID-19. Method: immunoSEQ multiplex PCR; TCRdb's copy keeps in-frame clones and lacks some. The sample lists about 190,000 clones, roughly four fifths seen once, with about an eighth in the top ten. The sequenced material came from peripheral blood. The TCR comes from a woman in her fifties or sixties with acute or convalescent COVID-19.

The CDR3 DNA is TGTGCCACCAGCAGAGAGGGAGGCTTTAATCAGCCCCAGCATTTT. Protein: CATSREGGFNQPQHF. The chain recombines TRBV15 with TRBJ1-5; no clear D gene. Trimming pared 0 bases from V and 4 bases from J, leaving 10 bases between. Germline V gene lookup returns CDR1 LNHNV and CDR2 YYDKDF (reference sequence). This CDR3 has 15 residues.